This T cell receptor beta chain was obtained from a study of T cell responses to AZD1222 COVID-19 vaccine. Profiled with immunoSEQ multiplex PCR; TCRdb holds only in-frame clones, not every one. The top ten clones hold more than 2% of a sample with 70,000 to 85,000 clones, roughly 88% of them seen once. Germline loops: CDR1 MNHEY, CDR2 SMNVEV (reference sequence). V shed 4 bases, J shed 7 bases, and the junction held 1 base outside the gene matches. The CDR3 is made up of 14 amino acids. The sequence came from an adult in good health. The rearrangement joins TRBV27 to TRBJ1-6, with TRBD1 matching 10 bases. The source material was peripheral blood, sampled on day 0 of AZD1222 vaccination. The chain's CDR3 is CASSWGQGNSPLHF. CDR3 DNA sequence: TGTGCCAGCAGTTGGGGACAGGGGAATTCACCCCTCCACTTT.